Each of the 17 T cell receptor beta chains below was sequenced from the same sample in a study of blood T cell repertoires in COVID-19. Using immunoSEQ multiplex PCR, the repertoire was profiled, and TCRdb retains in-frame clones only, with some absent. This sample carries roughly 34,000 clones, around 93% of them seen once, and the ten largest clones take approximately 9.6%. The specimen was peripheral blood. The receptor source for this set is a human donor with active COVID-19. The donor label of this sample is uncertain.

The genes are TRBV9 and TRBJ2-3; D possibly corresponds to TRBD2 (6 bases). CDR1 is SGDLS and CDR2 is YYNGEE in the germline V gene. Trimming removed 0 bases at V and 4 bases at J, with 12 bases between. This CDR3 comprises 15 residues. CDR3 sequence: CASSVVGSGADTQYF. DNA for the CDR3: TGTGCCAGCAGCGTAGTCGGGAGTGGTGCAGATACGCAGTATTTT.

The chain links TRBV20-1 to TRBJ1-1; no clear D. V was clipped by 0 bases and J by 12 bases, with 8 bases between them. Germline lookup yields CDR1 DFQATT and CDR2 SNEGSKA (reference sequence). This CDR3 comprises 10 residues. DNA of the CDR3: TGCAGTGCTAGAGAAAATGACTCTTTCTTT. This gives the protein CSARENDSFF.

This clone was recorded only once. The genes are TRBV5-6 and TRBJ2-1; tentative D call: TRBD2 (6 bases). V was clipped by 0 bases and J by 6 bases, with 13 bases between them. The V gene's germline CDR1 is SGHDT and CDR2 YYEEEE. The CDR3 has 15 amino acids. CDR3 in DNA: TGTGCCAGCAGCTTGGTTTGGGAGGCAGCCAATGAGCAGTTCTTC. This translates into CASSLVWEAANEQFF.

The chain has TRBV9 and TRBJ1-4; 9 positions agree with TRBD1. The CDR3 spans 15 residues. The V segment lost 5 bases and the J segment 6 bases; nucleotides outside the gene matches: 8. Germline values: CDR1 SGDLS, CDR2 YYNGEE. The DNA for the CDR3 is TGTGCCAGCAGGTCCGGGACAGGGACTTATGAAAAACTGTTTTTT. Its protein is CASRSGTGTYEKLFF. Full variable domain (remainder filled in from reference TRBV9 and TRBJ1-4): DSGVTQTPKHLITATGQRVTLRCSPRSGDLSVYWYQQSLDQGLQFLIQYYNGEERAKGNILERFSAQQFPDLHSELNLSSLELGDSALYFCASRSGTGTYEKLFFGSGTQLSVL.

The chain links TRBV5-4 to TRBJ2-3; 11 nucleotides line up with TRBD1. CDR1 is SGHNT and CDR2 is YYREEE in the germline V gene (reference sequence). The CDR3 is 15 amino acids. Trimming took 5 bases from V and 3 from J; bases not matched to a gene: 5. The CDR3 nucleotides read TGTGCCAGCAGATTCGGGACAGGGGGTACAGATACGCAGTATTTT. Encoded protein: CASRFGTGGTDTQYF.

The V gene is TRBV5-4, the J gene TRBJ2-2; D gene uncertain. Germline loops: CDR1 SGHNT, CDR2 YYREEE (reference sequence). This CDR3 comprises 14 residues. The V gene lost 0 bases and the J gene lost 4 bases, with 7 bases spanning the gap. CDR3 sequence: CASSLEQTTGELFF. For the CDR3, the DNA is TGTGCCAGCAGCTTGGAACAGACCACCGGGGAGCTGTTTTTT.

The chain is built from TRBV11-1 and TRBJ2-5, with no clear D. Looked up from germline, CDR1 is SGHAT and CDR2 is FQDESV (reference sequence). V was pared by 2 bases and J by 2 bases, with 12 bases between. This CDR3 comprises 15 residues. Here the CDR3 DNA reads TGTGCCAGCAGCTTAAGTCCAAACCTACAAGAGACCCAGTACTTC. As protein: CASSLSPNLQETQYF.

The chain has TRBV27 and TRBJ2-7, with D perhaps TRBD2 (5 bases). The CDR3 has 13 amino acids. Germline CDR1 MNHEY, CDR2 SMNVEV (reference sequence). Trimming left V 6 bases short and J 5 bases short, with 14 bases between. CDR3 sequence (DNA): TGTGCCAGCAGACCGGCGGGTACCGACGAGCAGTACTTC. Translating it yields CASRPAGTDEQYF.

The chain links TRBV12-3 or TRBV12-4 to TRBJ2-1; 7 bases agree with TRBD2. The J segment lost 4 bases and the V segment lost 7 bases, leaving 1 base of the junction unmatched. The CDR3 covers 12 residues. CDR3 nucleotide sequence: TGTGCCAGCATGGGACTATACAATGAGCAGTTCTTC. Protein: CASMGLYNEQFF.

This clone showed up just once. The chain joins TRBV5-1 to TRBJ2-7; 10 nucleotides match TRBD1. V was pared by 0 bases and J by 3 bases, with 3 bases of the junction left unmatched. CDR1 and CDR2 from the germline V gene are SGHRS and YFSETQ. There are 15 residues in the CDR3. CDR3 nucleotides: TGCGCCAGCAGCTTGGCGGGACAGGGGCGCTACGAGCAGTACTTC. This encodes CASSLAGQGRYEQYF.

CDR3 in DNA: TGTGCCAGCAGGGGGGGACTAACCACAGATACGCAGTATTTT. Amino acids: CASRGGLTTDTQYF. V is TRBV2 and J is TRBJ2-3, with 7 bases lining up with TRBD2. J was trimmed by 2 bases and V by 6 bases; bases with no gene match: 5. The CDR3 is 14 amino acids. The germline CDR1 and CDR2 sequences are SNHLY and FYNNEI. Full variable domain (missing parts from reference TRBV2 and TRBJ2-3): EPEVTQTPSHQVTQMGQEVILRCVPISNHLYFYWYRQILGQKVEFLVSFYNNEISEKSEIFDDQFSVERPDGSNFTLKIRSTKLEDSAMYFCASRGGLTTDTQYFGPGTRLTVL.

The gene calls are TRBV29-1 and TRBJ2-1; D perhaps matches TRBD2 (6 bases). Trimming cost V 7 bases and J 1 base, with 14 bases left between them. The germline CDR1 and CDR2 sequences are SQVTM and ANQGSEA. This CDR3 spans 14 amino acids. CDR3 bases: TGCAGCGCACCAAGACTAGAGTCCTACAATGAGCAGTTCTTC. The encoded protein is CSAPRLESYNEQFF.

The chain recombines TRBV5-4 with TRBJ2-7, with D tentatively TRBD1 (5 bases). With 4 bases removed from V and 0 bases from J, the gap between germline ends came to 11 bases. Germline V lookup: CDR1 SGHNT, CDR2 YYREEE (reference sequence). The CDR3 extends over 14 amino acids. The CDR3 sequence is CASSRQSSSYEQYF. In DNA form, the CDR3 reads TGTGCCAGCAGCAGACAGTCTAGCTCCTACGAGCAGTACTTC.

The chain recombines TRBV27 with TRBJ2-3, with D perhaps matching TRBD2 (5 bases). The CDR3 length is 15 residues. Trimming pared 2 bases from V and 2 bases from J, leaving 11 bases between. Germline V lookup: CDR1 MNHEY, CDR2 SMNVEV (reference sequence). CDR3 protein: CASSLDYLFTDTQYF. CDR3 in DNA: TGTGCCAGCAGTTTAGACTACCTCTTCACAGATACGCAGTATTTT.

The rearrangement joins TRBV2 to TRBJ2-1, with TRBD2 matching over 7 bases. The CDR3 is 15 residues long. Germline CDR1 SNHLY, CDR2 FYNNEI. The trim removed 1 base at V and 7 bases at J, leaving 7 bases unmatched. In DNA form, the CDR3 reads TGTGCCAGCAGTGAAGTGTGGGTGGGAGGGAATGAGCAGTTCTTC. Its translation is CASSEVWVGGNEQFF. Complete variable domain (other parts from reference TRBV2 and TRBJ2-1): EPEVTQTPSHQVTQMGQEVILRCVPISNHLYFYWYRQILGQKVEFLVSFYNNEISEKSEIFDDQFSVERPDGSNFTLKIRSTKLEDSAMYFCASSEVWVGGNEQFFGPGTRLTVL.

The chain carries TRBV18 and TRBJ1-1; D gene ambiguous. The CDR3 loop spans 13 amino acids. V was shortened by 2 bases and J by 6 bases, with 10 bases between the two germline ends. CDR1 is KGHSH, CDR2 LQKENI, per germline. Here the CDR3 reads CASSPAGGAEAFF. The CDR3 region has the DNA TGTGCCAGCTCACCAGCCGGAGGAGCTGAAGCTTTCTTT.

This rearrangement joins TRBV6-2 or TRBV6-3 to TRBJ2-1; no clear D gene. The CDR3 has 12 amino acids. V was trimmed by 2 bases and J by 9 bases, leaving 8 bases between them. Germline V gene data show CDR1 as MNHEY and CDR2 as SVGEGT. The CDR3 is CASSYAVLEQFF. The CDR3 DNA reads TGTGCCAGCAGTTACGCCGTACTTGAGCAGTTCTTC.